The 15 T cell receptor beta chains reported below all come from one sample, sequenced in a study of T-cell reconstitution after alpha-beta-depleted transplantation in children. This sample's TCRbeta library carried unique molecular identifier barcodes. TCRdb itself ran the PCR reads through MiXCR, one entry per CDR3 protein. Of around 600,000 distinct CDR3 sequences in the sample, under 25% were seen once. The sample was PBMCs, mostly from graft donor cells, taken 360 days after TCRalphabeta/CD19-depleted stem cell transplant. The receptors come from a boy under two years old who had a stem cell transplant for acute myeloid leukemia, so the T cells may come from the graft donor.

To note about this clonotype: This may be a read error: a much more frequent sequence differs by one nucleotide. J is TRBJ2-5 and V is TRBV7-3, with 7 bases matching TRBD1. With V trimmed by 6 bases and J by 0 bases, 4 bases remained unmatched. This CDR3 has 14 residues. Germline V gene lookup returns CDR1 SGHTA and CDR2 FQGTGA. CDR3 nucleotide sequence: TGTGCCAGCAGTTTTGACAGGGACCAAGAGACCCAGTACTTC. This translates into CASSFDRDQETQYF. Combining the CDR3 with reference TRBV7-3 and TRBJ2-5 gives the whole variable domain GAGVSQTPSNKVTEKGKYVELRCDPISGHTALYWYRQSLGQGPEFLIYFQGTGAADDSGLPNDRFFAVRPEGSVSTLKIQRTERGDSAVYLCASSFDRDQETQYFGPGTRLLVL.

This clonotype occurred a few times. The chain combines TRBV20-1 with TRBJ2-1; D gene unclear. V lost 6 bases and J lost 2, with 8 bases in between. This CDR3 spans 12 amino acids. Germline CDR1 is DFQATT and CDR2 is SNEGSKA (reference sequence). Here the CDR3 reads CSAWTAYNEQFF. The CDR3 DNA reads TGCAGTGCATGGACGGCCTACAATGAGCAGTTCTTC.

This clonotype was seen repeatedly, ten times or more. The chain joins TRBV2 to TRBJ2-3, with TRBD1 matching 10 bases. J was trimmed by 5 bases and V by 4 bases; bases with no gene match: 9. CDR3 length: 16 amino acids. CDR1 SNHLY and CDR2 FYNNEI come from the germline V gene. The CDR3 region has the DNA TGTGCCAGCAGTGGGGGAGTGACAGGGGGCATAGATACGCAGTATTTT. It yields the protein CASSGGVTGGIDTQYF.

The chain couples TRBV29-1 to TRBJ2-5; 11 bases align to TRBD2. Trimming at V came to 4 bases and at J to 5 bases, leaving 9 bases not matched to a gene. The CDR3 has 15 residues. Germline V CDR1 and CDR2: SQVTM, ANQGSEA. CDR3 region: CSVARGASGGETQYF. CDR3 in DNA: TGCAGCGTTGCACGAGGGGCTAGCGGGGGGGAGACCCAGTACTTC.

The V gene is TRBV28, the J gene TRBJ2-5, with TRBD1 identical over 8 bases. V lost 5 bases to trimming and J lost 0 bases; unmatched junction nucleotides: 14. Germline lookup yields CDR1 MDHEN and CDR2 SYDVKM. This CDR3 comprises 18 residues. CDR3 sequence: CASSPRTGSRADQETQYF. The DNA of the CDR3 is TGTGCCAGCAGTCCGCGGACAGGGTCGAGGGCCGACCAAGAGACCCAGTACTTC.

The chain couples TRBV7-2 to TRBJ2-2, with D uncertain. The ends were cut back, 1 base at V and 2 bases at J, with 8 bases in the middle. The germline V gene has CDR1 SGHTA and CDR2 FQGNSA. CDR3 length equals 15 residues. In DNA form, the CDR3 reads TGTGCCAGCAGCTTAGACTGGCTAAACACCGGGGAGCTGTTTTTT. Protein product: CASSLDWLNTGELFF. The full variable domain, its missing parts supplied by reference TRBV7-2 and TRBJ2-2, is GAGVSQSPSNKVTEKGKDVELRCDPISGHTALYWYRQSLGQGLEFLIYFQGNSAPDKSGLPSDRFSAERTGGSVSTLTIQRTQQEDSAVYLCASSLDWLNTGELFFGEGSRLTVL.

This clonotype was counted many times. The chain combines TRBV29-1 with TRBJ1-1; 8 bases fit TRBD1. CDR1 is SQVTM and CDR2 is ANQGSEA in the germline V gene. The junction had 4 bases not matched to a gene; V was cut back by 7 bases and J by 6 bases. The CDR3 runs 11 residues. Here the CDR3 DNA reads TGCAGCGGGGACAGGCTCTCTGAAGCTTTCTTT. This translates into CSGDRLSEAFF.

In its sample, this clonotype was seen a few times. The CDR3 here is CASSYSLDRNTGELFF. CDR3 DNA: TGTGCCAGCAGTTACTCCCTGGACAGGAACACCGGGGAGCTGTTTTTT. The chain uses TRBV6-5 and TRBJ2-2, with D perhaps matching TRBD1 (6 bases). The germline V and J ends were trimmed by 0 bases and 1 base, with 9 bases remaining between them. This CDR3 is 16 amino acids long. Germline assignment: CDR1 MNHEY and CDR2 SVGAGI.

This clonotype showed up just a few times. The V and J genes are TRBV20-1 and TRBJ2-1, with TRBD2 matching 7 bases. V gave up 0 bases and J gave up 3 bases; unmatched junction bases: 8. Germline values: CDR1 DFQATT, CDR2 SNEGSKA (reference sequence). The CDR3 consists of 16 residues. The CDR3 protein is CSARDLLAESYNEQFF. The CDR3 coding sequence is TGCAGTGCTAGAGATCTGCTAGCGGAGAGCTACAATGAGCAGTTCTTC.

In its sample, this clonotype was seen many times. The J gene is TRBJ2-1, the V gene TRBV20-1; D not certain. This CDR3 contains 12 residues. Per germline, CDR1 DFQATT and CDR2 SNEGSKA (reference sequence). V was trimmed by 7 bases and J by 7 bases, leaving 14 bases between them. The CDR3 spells CSVPVRVNEQFF. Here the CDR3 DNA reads TGCAGTGTCCCCGTTCGAGTAAATGAGCAGTTCTTC.

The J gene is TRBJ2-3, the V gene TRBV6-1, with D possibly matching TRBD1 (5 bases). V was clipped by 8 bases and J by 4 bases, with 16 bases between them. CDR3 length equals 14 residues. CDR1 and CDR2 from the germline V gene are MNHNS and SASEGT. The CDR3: CASGHSPSPDTQYF. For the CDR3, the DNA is TGTGCCAGCGGACATTCACCAAGCCCAGATACGCAGTATTTT.

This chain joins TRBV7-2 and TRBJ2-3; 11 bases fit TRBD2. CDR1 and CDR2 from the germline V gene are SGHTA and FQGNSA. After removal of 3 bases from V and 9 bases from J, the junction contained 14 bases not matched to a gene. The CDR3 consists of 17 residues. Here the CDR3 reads CASSLYFPLAGGETQYF. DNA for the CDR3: TGTGCCAGCAGCTTGTACTTCCCCCTAGCGGGGGGAGAGACGCAGTATTTT.

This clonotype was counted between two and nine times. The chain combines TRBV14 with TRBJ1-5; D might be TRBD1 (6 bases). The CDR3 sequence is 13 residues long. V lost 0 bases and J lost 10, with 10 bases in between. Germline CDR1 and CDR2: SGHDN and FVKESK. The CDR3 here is CASSQDLGGPQHF. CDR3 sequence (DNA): TGTGCCAGCAGCCAAGATTTAGGGGGACCCCAGCATTTT.

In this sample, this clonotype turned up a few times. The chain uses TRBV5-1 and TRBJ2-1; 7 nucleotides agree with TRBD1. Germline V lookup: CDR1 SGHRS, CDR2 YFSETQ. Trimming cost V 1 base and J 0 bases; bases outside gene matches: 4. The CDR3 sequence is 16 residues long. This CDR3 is CASSLPRDSSYNEQFF. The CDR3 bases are TGCGCCAGCAGCTTGCCCAGGGACAGCTCCTACAATGAGCAGTTCTTC.

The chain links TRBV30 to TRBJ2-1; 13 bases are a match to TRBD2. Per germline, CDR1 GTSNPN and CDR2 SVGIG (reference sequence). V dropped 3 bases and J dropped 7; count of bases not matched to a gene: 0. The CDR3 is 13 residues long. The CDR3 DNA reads TGTGCCTGGAGACTAGCGGGGGGGAATGAGCAGTTCTTC. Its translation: CAWRLAGGNEQFF.